The clone carrying this TCR beta chain has a single count. What it binds is not known. This sample was taken from a study of human thymus T cells. Trimming removed 4 bases from V and 6 bases from J; junction bases left unmatched: 4. The CDR3 is 14 residues long. Germline assignment: CDR1 SGHTA and CDR2 FQGTGA. Method: immunoSEQ multiplex PCR; TCRdb's copy keeps in-frame clones and lacks some. This table holds 75,000 to 90,000 clones, around 96% found once. Study conclusions and caveats: Seemingly biased V and J gene usage marked thymic and blood repertoires.

Resections from corrective heart surgery supplied the thymus tissue. Infants, healthy and Finnish, who were having corrective surgery for congenital heart defects served as donors. This sequence originates from a boy in the first two years of life with a congenital heart defect but otherwise immunologically healthy. Sequenced material: thymus tissue. The chain combines TRBV7-3 with TRBJ2-3, with TRBD1 matching 10 bases. Here the CDR3 DNA reads TGTGCCAGCAGCTCCGACAGGGGGCGGGATACGCAGTATTTT. As protein: CASSSDRGRDTQYF.